This TCR beta chain derives from a study of blood T cell repertoires in COVID-19. Study-level background: Samples of COVID-19 (acute and convalescent) were obtained from the United States, Italy and Spain. The analysed material was cDNA or gDNA that came from T cells, B-cell-depleted T cells, or PBMCs.

Germline CDR1 is SNHLY and CDR2 is FYNNEI. The CDR3 contains 14 residues. Trimming removed 4 bases from V and 4 bases from J; junction bases left unmatched: 2. The authors' processing: Amplification of reference gene primers was used by the study to estimate nucleated cell counts. Repertoires were generated with immunoSEQ multiplex PCR, while TCRdb's copy carries only in-frame clones and drops some. The DNA was the basis for D and trimming; V, J and clone size are from that table. Here the sample spans approximately 200,000 clones, about 86% being singletons. The clonotype was recovered from a woman aged 60-75 years with acute or convalescent COVID-19. This chain joins TRBV2 and TRBJ1-1, with 11 bases that match TRBD1. The sequenced material came from peripheral blood. In nucleotides, the CDR3 is TGTGCCAGCAGTGCCGGACAGGGGGCCACTGAAGCTTTCTTT. Its protein is CASSAGQGATEAFF.